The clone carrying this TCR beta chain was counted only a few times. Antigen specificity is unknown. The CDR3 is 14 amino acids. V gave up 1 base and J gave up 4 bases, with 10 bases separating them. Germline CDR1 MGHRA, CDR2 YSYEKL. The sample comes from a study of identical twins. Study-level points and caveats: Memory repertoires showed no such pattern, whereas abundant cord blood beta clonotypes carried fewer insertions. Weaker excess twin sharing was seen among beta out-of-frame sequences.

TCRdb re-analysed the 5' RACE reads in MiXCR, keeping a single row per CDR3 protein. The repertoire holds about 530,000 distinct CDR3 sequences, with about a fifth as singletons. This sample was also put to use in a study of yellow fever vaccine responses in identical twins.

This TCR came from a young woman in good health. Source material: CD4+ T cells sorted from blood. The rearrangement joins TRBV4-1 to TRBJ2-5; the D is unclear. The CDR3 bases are TGCGCCAGCAGCCAAGGGGCAGTCGGAGAGACCCAGTACTTC. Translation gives CASSQGAVGETQYF.